This TCR beta chain was identified in a study of neoadjuvant anti-PD-1 for oral cavity cancer. The overall study: Most patients had three to four biweekly doses of 3 mg/kg nivolumab before resection.

This CDR3 spans 15 amino acids. Unmatched junction bases numbered 1, after V lost 0 bases and J lost 4 bases. Germline assignment: CDR1 MNHEY and CDR2 SVGAGI. Patients had newly diagnosed, untreated stage II-IVA oral cavity squamous cell carcinoma. Sequenced by immunoSEQ multiplex PCR; TCRdb stores in-frame clones only, minus some. The sample comprises 80,000 to 95,000 clones, roughly four fifths of which are singletons, and over 3% rests with the top ten. The receptor comes from a person aged 35-79 years with oral cavity squamous cell carcinoma. This chain joins TRBV6-5 and TRBJ1-5; 9 bases map to TRBD1. This sample comprised PBMCs, obtained before nivolumab (anti-PD-1) treatment. In nucleotides, the CDR3 is TGTGCCAGCAGTTACTCGGGACAGGGAAATCAGCCCCAGCATTTT. Encoded protein: CASSYSGQGNQPQHF.